This TCR beta chain was found in a study of T cells in Graves' hyperthyroidism and ophthalmopathy (dated by TCRdb to between 2018 and 2020). Looking at the study overall: Peripheral blood was collected at initial diagnosis, before any treatment. A discovery cohort of roughly 100 patients, about 44 with Graves' ophthalmopathy and 55 to 60 with stable Graves' hyperthyroidism, was used to find distinguishing TCR V-J signatures. Whether ophthalmopathy could be predicted prospectively was tested in an independent validation cohort made up of approximately 19 hyperthyroidism patients plus 17 patients who later progressed to ophthalmopathy. The 75 to 100 discovery patients were divided at random into training and test sets in a 7:3 ratio. The study also compared thyroid tissue and blood T-cell repertoires from about 6 Graves' hyperthyroidism patients. After blood sampling, hyperthyroidism patients were treated with methimazole at a starting dose of 30 mg daily, and ophthalmopathy patients were treated with high-dose intravenous methylprednisolone. TCR Vbeta CDR3 sequencing of roughly 140 peripheral blood samples (43 ophthalmopathy, 75 to 85 hyperthyroidism and approximately 17 progressor patients) is reported in the paper. Beyond this particular receptor, the publication reports: A 13 V-J signature model separated ophthalmopathy from stable hyperthyroidism, with around 90% sensitivity and roughly 81% specificity in cross-validation and 80%/75% in testing. In validation, the model predicted progression to ophthalmopathy with roughly 66% sensitivity and roughly 75% specificity, a median of approximately 6.7 months before onset. Most expanded thyroid clonotypes (frequency above 0.001) were also detected in blood, a finding suggesting that blood repertoires may reflect thyroid immune responses. Sample size was not statistically predetermined, and blinding of investigators to group allocation was not performed.

TCR beta CDR3 regions were amplified from RNA transcripts. A first-round RT-PCR of the TCR CDR3 used the HTBI primer set with the Qiagen OneStep RT-PCR kit. The libraries were constructed in a second round of multiplex PCR and then size-selected and purified. Paired-end sequencing of the libraries was performed with 100 bp reads on an Illumina HiSeq2000. The original methods were these. SOAPnuke was used to process the raw data, removing reads that contained adapters or uncalled bases, had a mean Phred below 15, or lacked an exact match to the constant primer or identifier. COPE v1.2.5 was used to merge the high-quality paired reads, and each unique nucleotide sequence was defined as a clonotype. MiTCR v1.1 was used to align clonotypes to the IMGT TRBV, TRBD and TRBJ reference segments. Analysis was restricted to V-J combinations with a frequency above 0.0001, which covered approximately 99% of repertoires. The TCS score was defined as the ratio of F50 (clonal expansion) to E x V (chaos), calculated using BLOSUM62-based TCRdist between CDR3 peptides within each V-J. Welch's t-statistics and random forest reduced just over 500 V-J features to 10 to 15, which were used in a naive Bayes classifier (R e1071). Thyroid-blood repertoire similarity was quantified with the Morisita-Horn index. Clones were called with MiXCR by TCRdb after fastp trimmed the public reads at Q25, and only in-frame beta chains were retained. Each CDR3 protein gets just one entry, which takes the most common genes and DNA from the rows behind it. These V and J calls derive from TCRdb rather than the authors' analysis. The sample data list 600,000 to 800,000 distinct CDR3 sequences, and 35% of these were observed just once. Of the sample, less than 35% falls within the top ten clones.

Stable Graves' hyperthyroidism was defined as the absence of progression to ophthalmopathy over 18 months of follow-up. The hyperthyroidism patients were between 18 and 65 years old and newly diagnosed, with a disease duration of less than 2 months. Any patient with an uncontrolled infection, another autoimmune disease, pregnancy or lactation was excluded. Diagnoses were based on clinical symptoms, serum thyroxine and TRAb, thyroid ultrasound and orbital computed tomography. PBMCs were separated from roughly 10 ml of fresh peripheral blood using Ficoll-Paque density gradient centrifugation. Total RNA was extracted using Trizol reagent, and RNA quality was assessed on an Agilent 2100 Bioanalyzer. This clonotype was observed a handful of times. What this receptor recognizes is not known. No quality values exist for individual bases; no much larger clone is one base distant. The source material was blood. This clonotype was obtained from a woman between 40 and 55 years old with Graves' hyperthyroidism.

The base sequence is TGTGCCAGCAGCTTAGAGACAGGCCAAACTTCCTACGAGCAGTACTTC. Its protein is CASSLETGQTSYEQYF. Recombination joined TRBV11-2 with TRBJ2-7; the D gene is perhaps TRBD1, from 6 matching bases. The CDR3 contains 16 residues, cysteine and phenylalanine counted. Only CDR3 DNA remains: 48 bases, in frame from the first base. The germline V gene yields SGHAT for CDR1 and FQNNGV for CDR2. V is pared back by 0 bases and J by 1 base, with 13 bases lying between the germline termini.